The next 30 T cell receptor beta chains were all read from a single sample in a study of blood T cell repertoires in COVID-19. The table came from immunoSEQ multiplex PCR; TCRdb's copy has only in-frame clones and leaves some out. The sample has about 280,000 clones, roughly 90% seen once; the top ten hold around 10%. The sequenced material came from peripheral blood. These receptors were obtained from a woman aged 25 to 39 with COVID-19, enrolled during active disease.

The chain is built from TRBV18 and TRBJ1-1; 7 bases fit TRBD1. Looked up from germline, CDR1 is KGHSH and CDR2 is LQKENI. V gave up 5 bases and J gave up 7 bases; unmatched junction bases: 10. The CDR3 is made up of 14 amino acids. The CDR3 loop is CASSMTGSMGEAFF. The CDR3 DNA reads as TGTGCCAGCTCAATGACAGGGAGCATGGGTGAAGCTTTCTTT.

In this sample, this clone turned up once. The chain has TRBV18 and TRBJ2-7, with D tentatively TRBD2 (5 bases). CDR1 and CDR2 from the germline V gene are KGHSH and LQKENI. The CDR3 contains 16 residues. V was cut by 3 bases and J by 2 bases, with 17 bases left in between. In DNA, the CDR3 is TGTGCCAGCTCACCCAAAGTGGGGAGCGCTCCCTACGAGCAGTACTTC. Protein: CASSPKVGSAPYEQYF.

The chain carries TRBV4-2 and TRBJ1-4; a possible D gene is TRBD1 (5 bases). This CDR3 has 16 amino acids. Trimming removed 0 bases from V and 5 bases from J, with 13 bases in between. Germline V lookup: CDR1 LGHNA, CDR2 YNFKEQ. CDR3 residues: CASSQDAGRTNEKLFF. In DNA form, the CDR3 reads TGTGCCAGCAGCCAAGACGCGGGACGGACCAATGAAAAACTGTTTTTT.

The chain carries TRBV10-1 and TRBJ2-7, with D possibly matching TRBD2 (7 bases). Trimming removed 6 bases from V and 6 bases from J, with 15 bases in between. CDR3 length: 13 residues. Per germline, CDR1 WNHNN and CDR2 SYGVQD (reference sequence). CDR3 sequence reads: CASSRAGAGEQYF. CDR3 sequence (DNA): TGCGCCAGCAGCCGGGCGGGGGCCGGCGAGCAGTACTTC.

The chain employs TRBV30 and TRBJ1-4, with D unresolved. Germline CDR1 GTSNPN, CDR2 SVGIG (reference sequence). The germline V and J ends were trimmed by 6 bases and 8 bases, with 10 bases remaining between them. The CDR3 contains 11 residues. The CDR3 reads CACDIKEKLFF. The CDR3, as DNA: TGTGCCTGCGACATCAAAGAAAAACTGTTTTTT.

The CDR3 sequence is CASSQDRGSGNEQFF. The CDR3 DNA reads as TGTGCCAGCAGCCAAGACAGGGGGTCGGGCAATGAGCAGTTCTTC. The rearrangement joins TRBV7-2 to TRBJ2-1, with 9 bases lining up with TRBD1. This CDR3 has 15 residues. CDR1 and CDR2 (germline): SGHTA, FQGNSA. J gave up 6 bases and V 5 bases, and 8 bases lay outside the gene matches.

The genes are TRBV7-3 and TRBJ1-2; D remains unclear. Germline V lookup: CDR1 SGHTA, CDR2 FQGTGA. Trimming shortened V by 5 bases and J by 0 bases, and 7 bases separated the two germline ends. The CDR3 is 13 residues long. CDR3 DNA sequence: TGTGCCAGCAGCGAGTCCGCTAACTATGGCTACACCTTC. Translated: CASSESANYGYTF.

V and J are TRBV19 and TRBJ1-2; a weak D match, TRBD1 (5 bases). The germline V gene has CDR1 LNHDA and CDR2 SQIVND (reference sequence). The CDR3 is 13 amino acids. With 5 bases removed from V and 2 bases from J, the gap between germline ends came to 9 bases. The CDR3 sequence is CASSFRTNYGYTF. The DNA of the CDR3 is TGTGCCAGTAGTTTCAGGACAAACTATGGCTACACCTTC. The full variable domain, its missing parts supplied by reference TRBV19 and TRBJ1-2, is DGGITQSPKYLFRKEGQNVTLSCEQNLNHDAMYWYRQDPGQGLRLIYYSQIVNDFQKGDIAEGYSVSREKKESFPLTVTSAQKNPTAFYLCASSFRTNYGYTFGSGTRLTVV.

J is TRBJ1-2 and V is TRBV9, with TRBD1 matching 9 bases. The CDR3 has 18 amino acids. The germline CDR1 and CDR2 sequences are SGDLS and YYNGEE. V gave up 0 bases and J gave up 0 bases; unmatched junction bases: 9. The CDR3 loop is CASSVEAGQGLANYGYTF. CDR3 bases: TGTGCCAGCAGCGTAGAAGCGGGACAGGGTCTAGCTAACTATGGCTACACCTTC.

The rearrangement joins TRBV4-1 to TRBJ2-7, with D maybe TRBD1 (6 bases). This CDR3 contains 14 residues. Trimming stripped 4 bases from V and 2 bases from J, with 12 bases between. CDR1 MGHRA and CDR2 YSYEKL come from the germline V gene. CDR3 protein: CASSLPDSPYEQYF. The CDR3 DNA sequence: TGCGCCAGCAGCCTCCCGGACAGCCCCTACGAGCAGTACTTC.

V and J are TRBV30 and TRBJ1-1; D is perhaps TRBD1 (5 bases). The CDR3 sequence is 13 residues long. The V end was cut by 4 bases, the J end by 4 bases, with 13 bases between. Per the germline V gene, CDR1 is GTSNPN and CDR2 is SVGIG (reference sequence). This CDR3 reads CAWNGGVGTEAFF. The CDR3 DNA reads as TGTGCCTGGAATGGGGGGGTGGGCACTGAAGCTTTCTTT.

The chain combines TRBV7-2 with TRBJ1-2; a possible D gene is TRBD1 (5 bases). This CDR3 is 12 amino acids long. Germline V gene data show CDR1 as SGHTA and CDR2 as FQGNSA. V lost 5 bases and J lost 14, with 18 bases in between. The CDR3 sequence: CASSPPTLEGTF. The CDR3, as DNA: TGTGCCAGCAGCCCCCCGACGTTGGAGGGGACCTTC.

The rearrangement uses TRBV10-3 and TRBJ2-3, with D perhaps TRBD1 (6 bases). V was shortened by 0 bases and J by 7 bases, with 14 bases between the two germline ends. CDR3 length: 15 residues. Germline V gives CDR1 ENHRY, CDR2 SYGVKD. As DNA, the CDR3 is TGTGCCATCAGTGAGTCGGGGACACAAACAAATACGCAGTATTTT. Translation gives CAISESGTQTNTQYF.

The chain has TRBV19 and TRBJ1-2; D ambiguous. V was shortened by 7 bases and J by 8 bases, with 20 bases between the two germline ends. Germline assignment: CDR1 LNHDA and CDR2 SQIVND (reference sequence). This CDR3 region has 14 residues. The CDR3 is CASTKVTESGGYTF. Written as DNA, the CDR3 is TGTGCCAGTACCAAGGTGACGGAGTCGGGGGGCTACACCTTC.

This chain connects TRBV10-3 to TRBJ2-7, with 11 bases fitting TRBD2. This CDR3 region has 15 residues. From germline, CDR1 is ENHRY and CDR2 SYGVKD. Losses at the gene ends were 6 bases for V and 0 bases for J; bases not matched to a gene: 4. In DNA, the CDR3 is TGTGCCATCAGCCTGACTAGCGGGGTCTCCTACGAGCAGTACTTC. It specifies CAISLTSGVSYEQYF.

This chain joins TRBV28 and TRBJ2-1, with 9 bases that match TRBD2. CDR3 length equals 16 residues. Germline V gene data show CDR1 as MDHEN and CDR2 as SYDVKM. The junction had 11 bases not matched to a gene; V was cut back by 5 bases and J by 6 bases. Here the CDR3 DNA reads TGTGCCAGCAGTACCTTAGCGGGAGTGGTATTCAATGAGCAGTTCTTC. Its translation is CASSTLAGVVFNEQFF. Full variable domain (rest looked up from reference TRBV28 and TRBJ2-1): DVKVTQSSRYLVKRTGEKVFLECVQDMDHENMFWYRQDPGLGLRLIYFSYDVKMKEKGDIPEGYSVSREKKERFSLILESASTNQTSMYLCASSTLAGVVFNEQFFGPGTRLTVL.

This clone was detected only once. The chain combines TRBV27 with TRBJ2-7, with D tentatively TRBD2 (6 bases). The germline CDR1 and CDR2 sequences are MNHEY and SMNVEV (reference sequence). The CDR3 loop spans 13 amino acids. With 5 bases removed from V and 6 bases from J, the gap between germline ends came to 14 bases. The CDR3: CASSMDYFGEQYF. DNA for the CDR3: TGTGCCAGCAGTATGGACTATTTTGGCGAGCAGTACTTC.

The rearrangement links TRBV7-9 to TRBJ2-1, with 7 bases that match TRBD2. V lost 4 bases to trimming and J lost 4 bases; unmatched junction nucleotides: 19. Germline CDR1 is SEHNR and CDR2 is FQNEAQ (reference sequence). The CDR3 totals 19 residues. The CDR3 DNA sequence: TGTGCCAGCAGCTACATCGGGCCCTCGCAACTAGCGCCTTACAATGAGCAGTTCTTC. This sequence encodes CASSYIGPSQLAPYNEQFF.

The chain has TRBV14 and TRBJ2-7; 8 bases align to TRBD1. CDR1 and CDR2 (germline): SGHDN, FVKESK. This CDR3 is 15 amino acids long. V was clipped by 4 bases and J by 3 bases; unmatched bases: 8. CDR3 DNA: TGTGCCAGCAGCCGGGGGACAGGCCCCCGCTACGAGCAGTACTTC. It translates to CASSRGTGPRYEQYF. The complete variable domain, with remaining parts taken from reference TRBV14 and TRBJ2-7, reads EAGVTQFPSHSVIEKGQTVTLRCDPISGHDNLYWYRRVMGKEIKFLLHFVKESKQDESGMPNNRFLAERTGGTYSTLKVQPAELEDSGVYFCASSRGTGPRYEQYFGPGTRLTVT.

Only a few counts were recorded for this clone. V usage is TRBV3-1 (or the pseudogene TRBV3-2) and J usage is TRBJ1-2; D uncertain. Deletions cut 0 bases from V and 4 bases from J, with 15 bases between. The CDR3 is 16 residues long. CDR1 is LGHDT, CDR2 YNNKEL, per germline (reference sequence). The CDR3 DNA reads as TGTGCCAGCAGCCAAGATTCGGCTCGCACGGGCTATGGCTACACCTTC. This translates into CASSQDSARTGYGYTF.

The chain joins TRBV6-5 to TRBJ1-1; D is possibly TRBD1 (6 bases). This CDR3 spans 14 amino acids. Trimming left V 7 bases short and J 0 bases short, with 12 bases between. CDR1 and CDR2 from the germline V gene are MNHEY and SVGAGI. CDR3 nucleotides: TGTGCCAGCAATCCGGACAGATTGAACACTGAAGCTTTCTTT. It is translated as CASNPDRLNTEAFF.

The J gene is TRBJ2-7, the V gene TRBV2; TRBD1 agrees at 7 bases. The junction had 7 bases not matched to a gene; V was cut back by 8 bases and J by 0 bases. Germline V lookup: CDR1 SNHLY, CDR2 FYNNEI. This CDR3 has 14 residues. The CDR3 is CASLGQVRSYEQYF. CDR3 nucleotide sequence: TGTGCCAGCCTAGGACAGGTCCGCTCCTACGAGCAGTACTTC.

V and J are TRBV7-2 and TRBJ2-3; 9 positions match TRBD2. The CDR3 covers 19 residues. Per germline, CDR1 SGHTA and CDR2 FQGNSA. After removal of 1 base from V and 0 bases from J, the junction contained 11 bases not matched to a gene. The CDR3 is CASSLGTHSGRPSTDTQYF. CDR3 nucleotides: TGTGCCAGCAGCTTAGGGACCCATAGCGGGAGACCTAGCACAGATACGCAGTATTTT.

V usage is TRBV6-6 and J usage is TRBJ2-3; tentative D call: TRBD2 (7 bases). CDR1 is MNHNY, CDR2 SVGAGI, per germline (reference sequence). This CDR3 comprises 14 residues. Trimming removed 7 bases from V and 1 base from J, with 12 bases in between. The CDR3 loop is CASKGGGRTDTQYF. DNA for the CDR3: TGTGCCAGCAAAGGGGGAGGGCGCACAGATACGCAGTATTTT.

The gene calls are TRBV9 and TRBJ1-1, with unresolved D. This CDR3 is 13 amino acids long. The V gene's germline CDR1 is SGDLS and CDR2 YYNGEE. Trimming took off 1 base at V and 1 base at J, with 5 bases between the two ends. Here the CDR3 reads CASSVLRNTEAFF. The DNA for the CDR3 is TGTGCCAGCAGCGTACTTAGGAACACTGAAGCTTTCTTT.

The chain joins TRBV11-2 to TRBJ2-4; D gene ambiguous. Between the trimmed V and J ends, which lost 2 bases and 0 bases, there was a span of 11 bases. This CDR3 is 16 amino acids long. Germline values: CDR1 SGHAT, CDR2 FQNNGV. This CDR3 is CASSLSGALAKNIQYF. DNA of the CDR3: TGTGCCAGCAGCTTATCCGGTGCACTAGCCAAAAACATTCAGTACTTC.

The V call is TRBV7-9, the J call TRBJ2-1; the match to TRBD2 covers 12 bases. The CDR3 spans 15 residues. V trimming: 5 bases; J trimming: 9 bases; junction bases outside the gene matches: 8. Germline CDR1 and CDR2: SEHNR and FQNEAQ (reference sequence). The DNA for the CDR3 is TGTGCCAGCAGCCCATGGACTAGCGGGATGGGTGAGCAGTTCTTC. It is translated as CASSPWTSGMGEQFF.

The rearrangement uses TRBV28 and TRBJ2-7, with TRBD2 matching over 11 bases. J gave up 0 bases and V 4 bases, and 5 bases lay outside the gene matches. This CDR3 is 16 amino acids long. CDR1 and CDR2 (germline): MDHEN, SYDVKM. CDR3: CASSSTSGRVSYEQYF. The DNA of the CDR3 is TGTGCCAGCAGTTCCACTAGCGGGAGAGTCTCCTACGAGCAGTACTTC.

This clone was detected only once. The germline gene is not matched at one end of the junction; a read error may be the cause. This rearrangement joins TRBV13 to TRBJ2-4; D gene ambiguous. The V gene's germline CDR1 is PRHDT and CDR2 FYEKMQ (reference sequence). The CDR3 totals 11 residues. This CDR3 is CASSLGPLKLF. CDR3 DNA sequence: TGTGCCAGCAGCTTAGGCCCACTTAAACTCTTC.

The chain combines TRBV5-1 with TRBJ1-4, with TRBD1 as a possible D gene (6 bases). Germline loops: CDR1 SGHRS, CDR2 YFSETQ. Trimming removed 4 bases at V and 4 bases at J, with 14 bases between. The CDR3 is 15 residues long. CDR3 in DNA: TGCGCCAGCAGCAGGAACTCAGGGGATAATGAAAAACTGTTTTTT. Protein product: CASSRNSGDNEKLFF.